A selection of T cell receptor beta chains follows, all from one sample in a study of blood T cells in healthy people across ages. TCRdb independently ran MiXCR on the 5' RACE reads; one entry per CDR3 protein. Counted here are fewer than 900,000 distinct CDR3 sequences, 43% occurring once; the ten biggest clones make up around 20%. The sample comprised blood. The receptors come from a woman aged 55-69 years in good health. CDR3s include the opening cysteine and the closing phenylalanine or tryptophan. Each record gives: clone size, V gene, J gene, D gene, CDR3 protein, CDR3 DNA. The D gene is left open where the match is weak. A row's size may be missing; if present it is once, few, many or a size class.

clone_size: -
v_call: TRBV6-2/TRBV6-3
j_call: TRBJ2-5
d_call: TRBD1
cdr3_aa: CASSYRTRTGKGARRLQETQYF
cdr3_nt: TGTGCCAGCAGTTACCGAACCCGGACAGGGAAGGGGGCCCGTCGACTTCAAGAGACCCAGTACTTC

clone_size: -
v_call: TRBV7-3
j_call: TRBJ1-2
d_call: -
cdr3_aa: CASSEQDRYGYTF
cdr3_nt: TGTGCCAGCAGCGAACAAGACAGATATGGCTACACCTTC

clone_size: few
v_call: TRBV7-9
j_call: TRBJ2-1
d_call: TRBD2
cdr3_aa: CASSLAGPSGLNEQFF
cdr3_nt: TGTGCCAGCAGCTTGGCGGGACCTAGCGGACTCAATGAGCAGTTCTTC

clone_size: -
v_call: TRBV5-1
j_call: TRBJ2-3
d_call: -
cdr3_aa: CASSLEVSGDTQYF
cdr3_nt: TGCGCCAGCAGCTTGGAGGTTAGCGGAGATACGCAGTATTTT

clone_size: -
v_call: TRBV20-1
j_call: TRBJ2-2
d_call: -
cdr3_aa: CSARVPGGTGELFF
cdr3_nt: TGCAGTGCTAGAGTCCCAGGTGGGACCGGGGAGCTGTTTTTT

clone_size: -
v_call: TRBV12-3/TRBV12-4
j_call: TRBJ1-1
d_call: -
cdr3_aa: CASSLVPNSQADTEAFF
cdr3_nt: TGTGCCAGCAGTTTAGTTCCCAACTCGCAGGCGGACACTGAAGCTTTCTTT

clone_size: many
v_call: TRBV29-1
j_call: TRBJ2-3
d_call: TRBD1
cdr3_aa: CSFARPGQGTDTQYF
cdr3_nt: TGCAGCTTTGCCCGACCGGGACAGGGGACAGATACGCAGTATTTT

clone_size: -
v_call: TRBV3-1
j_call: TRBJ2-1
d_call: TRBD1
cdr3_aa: CASSQAWGQGTNNEQFF
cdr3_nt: TGTGCCAGCAGCCAAGCCTGGGGACAGGGAACTAACAATGAGCAGTTCTTC

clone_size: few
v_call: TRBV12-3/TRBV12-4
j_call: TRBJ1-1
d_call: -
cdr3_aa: CASSFRAGNTEAFF
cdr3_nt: TGTGCCAGCAGTTTTAGGGCGGGGAACACTGAAGCTTTCTTT

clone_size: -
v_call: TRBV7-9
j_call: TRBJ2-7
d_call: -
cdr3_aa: CASSLNENPDEQYF
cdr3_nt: TGTGCCAGCAGCTTAAACGAGAATCCCGACGAGCAGTACTTC

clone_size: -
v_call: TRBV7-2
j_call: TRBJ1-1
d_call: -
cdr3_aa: CASSLALTGTTEAFF
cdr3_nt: TGTGCCAGCAGCTTAGCGCTAACAGGGACCACTGAAGCTTTCTTT

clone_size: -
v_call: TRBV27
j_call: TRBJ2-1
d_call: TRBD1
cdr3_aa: CASSKTGTEQFF
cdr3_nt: TGTGCCAGCAGTAAGACAGGGACAGAGCAGTTCTTC

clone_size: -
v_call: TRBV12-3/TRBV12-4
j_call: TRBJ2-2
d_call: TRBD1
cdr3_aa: CASRGKTGTANTGELFF
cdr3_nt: TGTGCCAGCAGAGGGAAAACCGGGACAGCTAACACCGGGGAGCTGTTTTTT

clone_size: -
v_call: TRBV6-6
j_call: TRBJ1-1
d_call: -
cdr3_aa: CVSRPNMNTEAFF
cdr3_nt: TGTGTCAGCAGGCCCAACATGAACACTGAAGCTTTCTTT

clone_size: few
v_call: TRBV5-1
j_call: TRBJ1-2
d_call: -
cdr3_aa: CASSLSSGDFFGYTF
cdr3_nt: TGCGCCAGCAGCCTAAGTTCAGGGGATTTTTTTGGCTACACCTTC

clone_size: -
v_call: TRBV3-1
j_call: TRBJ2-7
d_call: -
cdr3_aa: CASRLDGEQYF
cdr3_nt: TGTGCCAGCAGACTAGACGGAGAGCAGTACTTC

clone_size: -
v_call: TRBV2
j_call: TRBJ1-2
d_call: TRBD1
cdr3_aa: CASSGQGLGYGYTF
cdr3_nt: TGTGCCAGCAGTGGACAGGGTTTGGGGTATGGCTACACCTTC

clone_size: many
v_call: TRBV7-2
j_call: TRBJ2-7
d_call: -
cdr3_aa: CASSPFKGDEQYF
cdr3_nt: TGTGCCAGCAGCCCTTTTAAAGGCGACGAGCAGTACTTC

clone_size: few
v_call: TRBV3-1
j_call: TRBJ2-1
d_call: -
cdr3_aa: CASSQAAGQFF
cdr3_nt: TGTGCCAGCAGCCAAGCAGCGGGCCAGTTCTTC

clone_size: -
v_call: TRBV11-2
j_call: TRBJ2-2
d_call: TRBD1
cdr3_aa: CASSWTGAIGELFF
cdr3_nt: TGTGCCAGCAGCTGGACAGGGGCAATCGGGGAGCTGTTTTTT

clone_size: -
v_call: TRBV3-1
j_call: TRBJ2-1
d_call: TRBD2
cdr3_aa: CASSQVLAGSNEQFF
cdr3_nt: TGTGCCAGCAGCCAAGTTCTAGCGGGAAGCAATGAGCAGTTCTTC

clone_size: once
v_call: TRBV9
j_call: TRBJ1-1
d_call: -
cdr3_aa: CASSVDPGVTTEAFF
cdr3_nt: TGTGCCAGCAGCGTAGACCCAGGTGTTACCACTGAAGCTTTCTTT

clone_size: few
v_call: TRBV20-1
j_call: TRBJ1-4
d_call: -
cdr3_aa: CSAREERGWEKLFF
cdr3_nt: TGCAGTGCTAGAGAAGAAAGGGGCTGGGAAAAACTGTTTTTT

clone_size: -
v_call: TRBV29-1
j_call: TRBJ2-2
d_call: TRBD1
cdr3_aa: CSVEGTGATGELFF
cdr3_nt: TGCAGCGTTGAAGGGACAGGGGCCACCGGGGAGCTGTTTTTT

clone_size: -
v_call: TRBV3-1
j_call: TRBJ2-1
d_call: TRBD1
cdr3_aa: CASSQVDRGYEQFF
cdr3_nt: TGTGCCAGCAGCCAAGTAGACAGGGGCTACGAGCAGTTCTTC

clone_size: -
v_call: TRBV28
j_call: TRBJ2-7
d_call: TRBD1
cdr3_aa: CASSGSRGGQSFTYEQYF
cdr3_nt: TGTGCCAGCAGCGGCTCTCGAGGGGGACAGTCGTTCACCTACGAGCAGTACTTC

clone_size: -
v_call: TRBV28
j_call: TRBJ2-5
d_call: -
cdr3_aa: CASSLSRLAWEETQYF
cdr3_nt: TGTGCCAGCAGTTTATCCCGTCTAGCGTGGGAAGAGACCCAGTACTTC

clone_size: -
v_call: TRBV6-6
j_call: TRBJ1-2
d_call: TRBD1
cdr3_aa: CASSRDRSSYGYTF
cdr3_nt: TGTGCCAGCAGTCGGGACAGGTCTTCCTATGGCTACACCTTC

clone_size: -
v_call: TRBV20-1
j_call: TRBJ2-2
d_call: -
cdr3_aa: CSASRASGTGELFF
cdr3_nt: TGCAGTGCTAGTCGGGCATCCGGGACCGGGGAGCTGTTTTTT

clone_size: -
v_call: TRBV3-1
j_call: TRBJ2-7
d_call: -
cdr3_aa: CASSQESTGRDEQYF
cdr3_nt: TGTGCCAGCAGCCAAGAAAGTACAGGCCGGGACGAGCAGTACTTC

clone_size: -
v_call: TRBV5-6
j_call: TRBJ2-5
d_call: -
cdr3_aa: CASSGDFQETQYF
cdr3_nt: TGTGCCAGCAGTGGGGACTTCCAAGAGACCCAGTACTTC

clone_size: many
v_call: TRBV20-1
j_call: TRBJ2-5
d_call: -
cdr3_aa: CSARNIRGETQYF
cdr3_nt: TGCAGTGCTAGAAATATCAGGGGTGAGACCCAGTACTTC

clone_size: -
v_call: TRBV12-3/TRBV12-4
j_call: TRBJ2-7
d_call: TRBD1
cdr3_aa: CASSIATGTYEQYF
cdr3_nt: TGTGCCAGCAGCATTGCGACAGGGACCTACGAGCAGTACTTC

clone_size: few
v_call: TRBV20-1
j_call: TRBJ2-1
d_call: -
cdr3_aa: CSAPRTHSYNEQFF
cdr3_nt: TGCAGTGCCCCTCGCACGCACTCCTACAATGAGCAGTTCTTC

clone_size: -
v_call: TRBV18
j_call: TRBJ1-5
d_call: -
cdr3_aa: CASSPPRGRGQPQHF
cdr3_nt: TGTGCCAGCTCACCACCGCGGGGACGGGGTCAGCCCCAGCATTTT

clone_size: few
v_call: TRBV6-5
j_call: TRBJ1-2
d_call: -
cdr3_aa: CASSYVSRGGGYTF
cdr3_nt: TGTGCCAGCAGTTACGTCTCAAGGGGCGGTGGCTACACCTTC

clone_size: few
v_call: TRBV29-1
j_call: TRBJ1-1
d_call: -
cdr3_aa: CSGDSNTEAFF
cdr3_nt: TGCAGCGGGGATAGTAACACTGAAGCTTTCTTT

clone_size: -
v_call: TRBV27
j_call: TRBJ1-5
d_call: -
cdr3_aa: CASSLDAGEQPQHF
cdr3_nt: TGTGCCAGCAGTTTAGACGCAGGGGAACAGCCCCAGCATTTT

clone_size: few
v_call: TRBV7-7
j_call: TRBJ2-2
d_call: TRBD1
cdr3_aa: CASSSGGQANTGELFF
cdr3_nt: TGTGCTAGCAGCTCAGGGGGACAGGCGAACACCGGGGAGCTGTTTTTT

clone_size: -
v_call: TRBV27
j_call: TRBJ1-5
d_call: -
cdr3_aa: CASRGLGAKFQPQHF
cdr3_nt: TGTGCCAGCAGGGGATTGGGGGCTAAGTTTCAGCCCCAGCATTTT

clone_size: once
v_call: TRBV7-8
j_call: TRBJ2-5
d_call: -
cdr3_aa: CASSLAGLLETQYF
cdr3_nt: TGTGCCAGCAGCTTAGCAGGTTTGCTCGAGACCCAGTACTTC

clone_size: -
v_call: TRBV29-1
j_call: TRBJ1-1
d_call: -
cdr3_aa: CSVSGASNTEAFF
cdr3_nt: TGCAGCGTCTCAGGAGCCTCGAACACTGAAGCTTTCTTT

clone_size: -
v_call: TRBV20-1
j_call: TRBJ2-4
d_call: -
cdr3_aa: CSATPTVAKNIQYF
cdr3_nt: TGCAGTGCTACCCCGACAGTAGCCAAAAACATTCAGTACTTC

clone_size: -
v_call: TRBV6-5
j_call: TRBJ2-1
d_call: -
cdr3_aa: CASSRRGTNEQFF
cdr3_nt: TGTGCCAGCAGCCGGCGGGGAACCAATGAGCAGTTCTTC

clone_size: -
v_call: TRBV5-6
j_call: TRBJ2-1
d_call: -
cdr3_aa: CASNQGEETQFF
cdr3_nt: TGTGCCAGCAACCAGGGAGAAGAGACACAGTTCTTC

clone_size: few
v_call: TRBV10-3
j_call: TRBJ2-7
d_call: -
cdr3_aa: CAISESLFHEQYF
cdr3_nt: TGTGCCATCAGTGAGTCGCTTTTCCACGAGCAGTACTTC

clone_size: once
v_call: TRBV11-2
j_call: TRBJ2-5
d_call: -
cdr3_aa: CASSLVVARSEETQYF
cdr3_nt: TGTGCCAGCAGCTTAGTTGTAGCGCGCTCAGAAGAGACCCAGTACTTC

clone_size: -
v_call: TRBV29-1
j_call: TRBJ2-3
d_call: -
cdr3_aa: CSVEVTESTDTQYF
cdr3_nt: TGCAGCGTTGAAGTGACAGAATCCACAGATACGCAGTATTTT

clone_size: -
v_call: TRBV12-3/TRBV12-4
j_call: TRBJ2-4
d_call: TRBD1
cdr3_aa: CASSIDRGGSNIQYF
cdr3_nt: TGTGCCAGCAGTATCGACAGGGGGGGATCAAACATTCAGTACTTC

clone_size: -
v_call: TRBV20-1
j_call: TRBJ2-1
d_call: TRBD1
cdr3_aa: CSAGQVSYNEQFF
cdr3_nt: TGCAGCGCTGGACAGGTCTCCTACAATGAGCAGTTCTTC

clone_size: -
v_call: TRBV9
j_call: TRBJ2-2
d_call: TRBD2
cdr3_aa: CASSVPASGRASGTGELFF
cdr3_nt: TGTGCCAGCAGCGTACCAGCTAGCGGGAGGGCCAGTGGCACCGGGGAGCTGTTTTTT

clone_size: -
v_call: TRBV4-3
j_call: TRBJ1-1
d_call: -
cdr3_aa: CASSQEPDSNTEAFF
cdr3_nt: TGCGCCAGCAGCCAAGAACCAGACTCGAACACTGAAGCTTTCTTT

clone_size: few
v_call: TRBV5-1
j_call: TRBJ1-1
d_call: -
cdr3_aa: CASSLAGHTEAFF
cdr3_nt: TGCGCCAGCAGCTTGGCAGGACACACTGAAGCTTTCTTT